Presented here are 5 T cell receptor beta chains from one specimen sequenced in a study of blood T cell repertoires in COVID-19. The repertoire was sequenced with immunoSEQ multiplex PCR; TCRdb's copy has only in-frame clones and lacks some. The top ten hold over 20% of the sample, which has over 100,000 clones, over 65% seen once. Sequenced: peripheral blood. These receptors were taken from a man in his fifties or sixties with acute or convalescent COVID-19.

The V and J genes are TRBV19 and TRBJ2-7, with D tentatively TRBD2 (6 bases). The V and J ends lost 5 bases and 5 bases respectively, with 22 bases between them. The length of the CDR3 is 16 residues. Germline values: CDR1 LNHDA, CDR2 SQIVND (reference sequence). The CDR3: CASSPTSGLLSHEQYF. DNA for the CDR3: TGTGCCAGTAGTCCGACCTCGGGACTCCTCTCTCACGAGCAGTACTTC.

V is TRBV27 and J is TRBJ2-5; TRBD2 is a possible D gene (6 bases). V dropped 5 bases and J dropped 5 bases, with 18 bases sitting between them. Per the germline V gene, CDR1 is MNHEY and CDR2 is SMNVEV (reference sequence). This CDR3 comprises 15 residues. CDR3: CASSGLGVEGETQYF. In DNA, the CDR3 is TGTGCCAGCAGTGGGTTGGGGGTGGAGGGGGAGACCCAGTACTTC.

The chain combines TRBV15 with TRBJ1-1; no reliable D call. The CDR3 is 13 residues long. Germline CDR1 and CDR2: LNHNV and YYDKDF (reference sequence). The V end lost 8 bases, the J end lost 0 bases, and 10 bases lay between the germline ends. CDR3 nucleotide sequence: TGTGCCACCGAGAGGGATGTGAACACTGAAGCTTTCTTT. Residues: CATERDVNTEAFF. Looking up the rest from reference TRBV15 and TRBJ1-1 gives the full variable domain: DAMVIQNPRYQVTQFGKPVTLSCSQTLNHNVMYWYQQKSSQAPKLLFHYYDKDFNNEADTPDNFQSRRPNTSFCFLDIRSPGLGDTAMYLCATERDVNTEAFFGQGTRLTVV.

V is TRBV19 and J is TRBJ1-5, with TRBD1 matching 8 bases. This CDR3 comprises 18 residues. Germline V gives CDR1 LNHDA, CDR2 SQIVND (reference sequence). The V gene end was trimmed by 5 bases and the J gene end by 2 bases; junction bases not matched to a gene: 14. As DNA, the CDR3 is TGTGCCAGTAGTTCCCTTCCCGGACAGGGTCGGGGCAATCAGCCCCAGCATTTT. Amino acid sequence: CASSSLPGQGRGNQPQHF.

This rearrangement joins TRBV11-2 to TRBJ1-1; weak D call: TRBD1 (5 bases). V shed 5 bases and J shed 5 bases, with 21 bases lying between them. This CDR3 spans 16 amino acids. Germline values: CDR1 SGHAT, CDR2 FQNNGV. CDR3 amino acids: CASSPDLGRALTEAFF. CDR3 sequence (DNA): TGTGCCAGCAGCCCTGACTTGGGCAGGGCATTGACTGAAGCTTTCTTT.